This is a list of T cell receptor beta chains from one sample in a study of cytomegalovirus exposure and HLA in healthy donors. Clones were read by immunoSEQ multiplex PCR, and TCRdb kept only the in-frame ones, dropping some. The sample carries around 130,000 clones, about four fifths recorded once. Sequencing was done on a sample of PBMCs. All receptors come from a human donor in good health. Both conserved end residues are part of each CDR3. A D gene is named only where the DNA matches it firmly. Clone sizes are given selectively: once, few, many, or a class where the clone is expanded.

clone_size: NA; cdr3_length: 15; j_call: TRBJ2-1; d_call: NA; v_call: TRBV19; cdr3_aa: CASSPGLSSYNEQFF; cdr3_nt: TGTGCCAGTAGTCCCGGACTTAGCTCCTACAATGAGCAGTTCTTC
clone_size: NA; cdr3_length: 18; j_call: TRBJ1-2; d_call: TRBD1; v_call: TRBV9; cdr3_aa: CASSVGPGTGDGNYGYTF; cdr3_nt: TGTGCCAGCAGCGTAGGCCCGGGGACAGGGGACGGGAACTATGGCTACACCTTC
clone_size: NA; cdr3_length: 15; j_call: TRBJ2-7; d_call: NA; v_call: TRBV5-1; cdr3_aa: CASSLAQGRAYEQYF; cdr3_nt: TGCGCCAGCAGCTTGGCGCAGGGAAGGGCCTACGAGCAGTACTTC
clone_size: NA; cdr3_length: 15; j_call: TRBJ2-6; d_call: TRBD2; v_call: TRBV9; cdr3_aa: CATSGGASGANVLTF; cdr3_nt: TGTGCCACCTCCGGGGGGGCGTCTGGGGCCAACGTCCTGACTTTC
clone_size: NA; cdr3_length: 15; j_call: TRBJ1-2; d_call: NA; v_call: TRBV5-1; cdr3_aa: CASSHVDRANYGYTF; cdr3_nt: TGCGCCAGCAGTCACGTGGACAGAGCTAACTATGGCTACACCTTC
clone_size: few; cdr3_length: 13; j_call: TRBJ1-1; d_call: NA; v_call: TRBV6-1; cdr3_aa: CASSRTENTEAFF; cdr3_nt: TGTGCCAGCAGTCGGACAGAGAACACTGAAGCTTTCTTT
clone_size: once; cdr3_length: 15; j_call: TRBJ2-5; d_call: NA; v_call: TRBV4-1; cdr3_aa: CASSNPSGIQETQYF; cdr3_nt: TGCGCCAGCAGCAATCCTTCAGGGATCCAAGAGACCCAGTACTTC
clone_size: NA; cdr3_length: 14; j_call: TRBJ1-2; d_call: NA; v_call: TRBV27; cdr3_aa: CASSAGGSGYGYTF; cdr3_nt: TGTGCCAGCAGCGCGGGGGGTTCCGGCTATGGCTACACCTTC
clone_size: NA; cdr3_length: 15; j_call: TRBJ2-1; d_call: NA; v_call: TRBV28; cdr3_aa: CASSFRPGAYNEQFF; cdr3_nt: TGTGCCAGCAGTTTTCGTCCAGGGGCATACAATGAGCAGTTCTTC
clone_size: NA; cdr3_length: 18; j_call: TRBJ1-1; d_call: TRBD1; v_call: TRBV7-2; cdr3_aa: CASSFHSPTGVLRTEAFF; cdr3_nt: TGTGCCAGCAGCTTCCACTCGCCGACAGGGGTTTTGCGGACTGAAGCTTTCTTT
clone_size: NA; cdr3_length: 12; j_call: TRBJ1-1; d_call: NA; v_call: TRBV4-1; cdr3_aa: CASSGQTAEAFF; cdr3_nt: TGCGCCAGCAGCGGACAGACCGCTGAAGCTTTCTTT
clone_size: NA; cdr3_length: 14; j_call: TRBJ1-3; d_call: TRBD1; v_call: TRBV19; cdr3_aa: CASMTGASGNTIYF; cdr3_nt: TGTGCCAGTATGACAGGGGCCTCTGGAAACACCATATATTTT
clone_size: NA; cdr3_length: 16; j_call: TRBJ2-3; d_call: TRBD2; v_call: TRBV19; cdr3_aa: CASSTGLAGNTDTQYF; cdr3_nt: TGTGCCAGTAGTACCGGACTAGCGGGGAACACAGATACGCAGTATTTT
clone_size: few; cdr3_length: 15; j_call: TRBJ1-4; d_call: NA; v_call: TRBV4-1; cdr3_aa: CASSHRTESVEKLFF; cdr3_nt: TGCGCCAGCAGCCATCGTACAGAGAGTGTCGAAAAACTGTTTTTT
clone_size: NA; cdr3_length: 15; j_call: TRBJ2-5; d_call: NA; v_call: TRBV5-1; cdr3_aa: CASSSTSAEQETQYF; cdr3_nt: TGCGCCAGCAGCTCGACTAGTGCAGAACAAGAGACCCAGTACTTC
clone_size: NA; cdr3_length: 14; j_call: TRBJ2-2; d_call: NA; v_call: TRBV2; cdr3_aa: CASMVAGNTGELFF; cdr3_nt: TGTGCCAGCATGGTGGCGGGGAACACCGGGGAGCTGTTTTTT
clone_size: NA; cdr3_length: 13; j_call: TRBJ2-7; d_call: NA; v_call: TRBV10-2; cdr3_aa: CASSAGRPYEQYF; cdr3_nt: TGCGCCAGCAGCGCGGGACGTCCCTACGAGCAGTACTTC
clone_size: NA; cdr3_length: 16; j_call: TRBJ1-2; d_call: NA; v_call: TRBV9; cdr3_aa: CASSPGDTNPNYGYTF; cdr3_nt: TGTGCCAGCAGCCCCGGTGACACCAATCCGAACTATGGCTACACCTTC
clone_size: NA; cdr3_length: 12; j_call: TRBJ2-3; d_call: TRBD1; v_call: TRBV29-1; cdr3_aa: CSGDRGENTQYF; cdr3_nt: TGCAGCGGGGACAGGGGGGAAAATACGCAGTATTTT
clone_size: NA; cdr3_length: 11; j_call: TRBJ2-5; d_call: NA; v_call: TRBV27; cdr3_aa: CASWGGETQYF; cdr3_nt: TGTGCCAGCTGGGGGGGCGAGACCCAGTACTTC
clone_size: NA; cdr3_length: 15; j_call: TRBJ2-1; d_call: NA; v_call: TRBV5-1; cdr3_aa: CASSSGYSLLNEQFF; cdr3_nt: TGCGCCAGCAGCTCGGGGTATTCTCTCCTCAATGAGCAGTTCTTC
clone_size: few; cdr3_length: 14; j_call: TRBJ1-2; d_call: TRBD1; v_call: TRBV5-4; cdr3_aa: CASSFDRDPAGYTF; cdr3_nt: TGTGCCAGCAGCTTTGACAGGGATCCGGCTGGCTACACCTTC
clone_size: NA; cdr3_length: 18; j_call: TRBJ2-7; d_call: TRBD2; v_call: TRBV4-1; cdr3_aa: CASSPGGTSGGIYYEQYF; cdr3_nt: TGCGCCAGCAGCCCAGGGGGGACTAGCGGGGGGATCTACTACGAGCAGTACTTC
clone_size: NA; cdr3_length: 16; j_call: TRBJ2-5; d_call: TRBD2; v_call: TRBV13; cdr3_aa: CASSLASGGPGETQYF; cdr3_nt: TGTGCCAGCAGCTTGGCTAGCGGGGGACCGGGGGAGACCCAGTACTTC
clone_size: few; cdr3_length: 14; j_call: TRBJ1-4; d_call: NA; v_call: TRBV2; cdr3_aa: CASSGAPLSEKLFF; cdr3_nt: TGTGCCAGCAGTGGAGCACCGTTGAGTGAAAAACTGTTTTTT
clone_size: NA; cdr3_length: 17; j_call: TRBJ1-1; d_call: NA; v_call: TRBV5-6; cdr3_aa: CASSPTIWRGMNTEAFF; cdr3_nt: TGTGCCAGCAGCCCGACTATCTGGCGGGGTATGAACACTGAAGCTTTCTTT
clone_size: NA; cdr3_length: 13; j_call: TRBJ2-7; d_call: NA; v_call: TRBV5-1; cdr3_aa: CASSQQGSYEQYF; cdr3_nt: TGCGCCAGCAGTCAACAGGGCTCCTACGAGCAGTACTTC
clone_size: NA; cdr3_length: 15; j_call: TRBJ2-2; d_call: NA; v_call: TRBV5-8; cdr3_aa: CASSLAQANTGELFF; cdr3_nt: TGTGCCAGCAGCCTTGCCCAGGCTAACACCGGGGAGCTGTTTTTT
clone_size: NA; cdr3_length: 12; j_call: TRBJ1-1; d_call: NA; v_call: TRBV19; cdr3_aa: CASGWGLPEAFF; cdr3_nt: TGTGCCAGTGGGTGGGGGCTCCCTGAAGCTTTCTTT
clone_size: NA; cdr3_length: 15; j_call: TRBJ2-7; d_call: NA; v_call: TRBV5-1; cdr3_aa: CASSLDPGQGGEQYF; cdr3_nt: TGCGCCAGCAGCTTGGATCCAGGCCAGGGCGGCGAGCAGTACTTC
clone_size: few; cdr3_length: 15; j_call: TRBJ2-7; d_call: NA; v_call: TRBV6-5; cdr3_aa: CASSYSTGSQYEQYF; cdr3_nt: TGTGCCAGCAGTTACTCTACAGGGAGTCAGTACGAGCAGTACTTC
clone_size: NA; cdr3_length: 15; j_call: TRBJ1-4; d_call: NA; v_call: TRBV9; cdr3_aa: CASSVSDSTLEKLFF; cdr3_nt: TGTGCCAGCAGCGTGTCGGACTCGACTCTGGAAAAACTGTTTTTT
clone_size: NA; cdr3_length: 12; j_call: TRBJ1-2; d_call: NA; v_call: TRBV2; cdr3_aa: CASSGTGGRATF; cdr3_nt: TGTGCCAGCAGCGGGACCGGGGGGCGAGCCACCTTC
clone_size: NA; cdr3_length: 15; j_call: TRBJ2-7; d_call: TRBD1; v_call: TRBV27; cdr3_aa: CASRLLGQGSYEQYF; cdr3_nt: TGTGCCAGCAGACTTCTGGGACAGGGAAGCTACGAGCAGTACTTC
clone_size: NA; cdr3_length: 17; j_call: TRBJ2-1; d_call: TRBD2; v_call: TRBV4-1; cdr3_aa: CASSDLWAGETYNEQFF; cdr3_nt: TGCGCCAGCAGCGATCTCTGGGCGGGGGAAACCTACAATGAGCAGTTCTTC
clone_size: NA; cdr3_length: 13; j_call: TRBJ2-7; d_call: TRBD2; v_call: TRBV6-5; cdr3_aa: CASSYSGPYEQYF; cdr3_nt: TGTGCCAGCAGTTATAGCGGGCCCTACGAGCAGTACTTC
clone_size: NA; cdr3_length: 14; j_call: TRBJ2-5; d_call: NA; v_call: TRBV5-6; cdr3_aa: CASSAGIKQETQYF; cdr3_nt: TGTGCCAGCAGCGCGGGGATCAAACAAGAGACCCAGTACTTC
clone_size: NA; cdr3_length: 11; j_call: TRBJ1-2; d_call: NA; v_call: TRBV6-6; cdr3_aa: CASTSNYGYTF; cdr3_nt: TGTGCCAGCACGTCTAACTATGGCTACACCTTC
clone_size: NA; cdr3_length: 14; j_call: TRBJ1-3; d_call: NA; v_call: TRBV6-5; cdr3_aa: CASSYSTGGNTIYF; cdr3_nt: TGTGCCAGCAGTTACTCAACAGGGGGAAACACCATATATTTT
clone_size: NA; cdr3_length: 16; j_call: TRBJ2-2; d_call: NA; v_call: TRBV4-1; cdr3_aa: CASTPRMAGHTGELFF; cdr3_nt: TGCGCCAGCACCCCCAGGATGGCGGGGCACACCGGGGAGCTGTTTTTT
clone_size: once; cdr3_length: 12; j_call: TRBJ1-2; d_call: NA; v_call: TRBV11-2; cdr3_aa: CASSLQSYGYTF; cdr3_nt: TGTGCCAGCAGCTTACAATCCTATGGCTACACCTTC
clone_size: NA; cdr3_length: 14; j_call: TRBJ2-5; d_call: TRBD2; v_call: TRBV28; cdr3_aa: CASISGGAGETQYF; cdr3_nt: TGTGCCAGCATCAGCGGGGGGGCGGGGGAGACCCAGTACTTC
clone_size: few; cdr3_length: 11; j_call: TRBJ1-1; d_call: NA; v_call: TRBV10-3; cdr3_aa: CAIRNRAEAFF; cdr3_nt: TGTGCCATCAGAAACCGGGCTGAAGCTTTCTTT
clone_size: once; cdr3_length: 17; j_call: TRBJ1-5; d_call: TRBD1; v_call: TRBV18; cdr3_aa: CASSTTGTGTVRQPQHF; cdr3_nt: TGTGCCAGCTCAACAACGGGGACAGGTACCGTTAGGCAGCCCCAGCATTTT
clone_size: few; cdr3_length: 14; j_call: TRBJ1-4; d_call: NA; v_call: TRBV7-2; cdr3_aa: CASSLGVQSEKLFF; cdr3_nt: TGTGCCAGCAGCCTCGGGGTTCAGAGTGAAAAACTGTTTTTT
clone_size: NA; cdr3_length: 15; j_call: TRBJ1-5; d_call: NA; v_call: TRBV6-6; cdr3_aa: CASSYVRAANQPQHF; cdr3_nt: TGTGCCAGCAGTTACGTCAGGGCGGCCAATCAGCCCCAGCATTTT
clone_size: NA; cdr3_length: 14; j_call: TRBJ2-1; d_call: TRBD2; v_call: TRBV6-4; cdr3_aa: CASSALAGGNEQFF; cdr3_nt: TGTGCCAGCAGTGCTCTAGCGGGGGGCAATGAGCAGTTCTTC
clone_size: NA; cdr3_length: 16; j_call: TRBJ2-1; d_call: TRBD2; v_call: TRBV7-9; cdr3_aa: CASRSLAGGLSSEQFF; cdr3_nt: TGTGCCAGCAGATCACTAGCGGGGGGGCTGAGTAGTGAGCAGTTCTTC
clone_size: NA; cdr3_length: 16; j_call: TRBJ2-3; d_call: TRBD2; v_call: TRBV10-1; cdr3_aa: CASSRGPGGSADTQYF; cdr3_nt: TGCGCCAGCAGCCGCGGTCCGGGGGGATCGGCAGATACGCAGTATTTT
clone_size: NA; cdr3_length: 19; j_call: TRBJ2-3; d_call: TRBD2; v_call: TRBV13; cdr3_aa: CASRGGRLAGGYSTDTQYF; cdr3_nt: TGTGCCAGCAGGGGCGGAAGACTAGCGGGGGGGTATAGCACAGATACGCAGTATTTT
clone_size: NA; cdr3_length: 16; j_call: TRBJ2-7; d_call: TRBD2; v_call: TRBV7-2; cdr3_aa: CASSTGFGGGGDEQYF; cdr3_nt: TGTGCCAGCAGCACTGGGTTCGGGGGTGGGGGGGACGAGCAGTACTTC
clone_size: NA; cdr3_length: 15; j_call: TRBJ2-2; d_call: NA; v_call: TRBV11-2; cdr3_aa: CASRSGVGDLEELFF; cdr3_nt: TGTGCCAGCAGGTCAGGAGTGGGAGACCTCGAGGAGCTGTTTTTT
clone_size: NA; cdr3_length: 14; j_call: TRBJ2-4; d_call: NA; v_call: TRBV6-5; cdr3_aa: CASSKRGNGNIQYF; cdr3_nt: TGTGCCAGCAGCAAACGGGGAAACGGAAACATTCAGTACTTC
clone_size: NA; cdr3_length: 12; j_call: TRBJ1-4; d_call: NA; v_call: TRBV29-1; cdr3_aa: CSVVTAGEKLFF; cdr3_nt: TGCAGCGTTGTCACGGCAGGGGAAAAACTGTTTTTT
clone_size: once; cdr3_length: 15; j_call: TRBJ1-3; d_call: NA; v_call: TRBV7-6; cdr3_aa: CASSGRGSSGNTIYF; cdr3_nt: TGTGCCAGCAGCGGACGGGGGAGCTCTGGAAACACCATATATTTT
clone_size: NA; cdr3_length: 13; j_call: TRBJ2-7; d_call: NA; v_call: TRBV9; cdr3_aa: CASSPYNAHEQYF; cdr3_nt: TGTGCCAGCAGCCCCTATAACGCGCACGAGCAGTACTTC
clone_size: once; cdr3_length: 14; j_call: TRBJ2-5; d_call: NA; v_call: TRBV19; cdr3_aa: CASSIRGTQETQYF; cdr3_nt: TGTGCCAGTAGTATAAGGGGGACCCAAGAGACCCAGTACTTC